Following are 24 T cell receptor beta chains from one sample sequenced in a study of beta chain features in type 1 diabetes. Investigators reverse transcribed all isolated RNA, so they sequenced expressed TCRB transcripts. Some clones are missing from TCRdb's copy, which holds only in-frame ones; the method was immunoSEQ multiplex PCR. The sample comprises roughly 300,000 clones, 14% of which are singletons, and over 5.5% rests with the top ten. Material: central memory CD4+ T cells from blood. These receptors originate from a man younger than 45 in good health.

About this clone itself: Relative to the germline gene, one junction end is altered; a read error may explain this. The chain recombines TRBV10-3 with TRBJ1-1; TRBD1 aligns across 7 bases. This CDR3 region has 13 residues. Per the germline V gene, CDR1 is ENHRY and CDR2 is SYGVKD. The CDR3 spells CAITEGAATEAFF. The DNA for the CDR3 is TGTGCCATCACTGAGGGGGCGGCCACTGAAGCTTTCTTT.

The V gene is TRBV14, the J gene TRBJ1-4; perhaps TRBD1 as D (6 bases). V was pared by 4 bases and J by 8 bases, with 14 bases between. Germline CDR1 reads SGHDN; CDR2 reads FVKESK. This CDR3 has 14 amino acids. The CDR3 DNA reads TGTGCCAGCAGCCGAATCAGGGGCCGCGAAAAACTGTTTTTT. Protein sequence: CASSRIRGREKLFF.

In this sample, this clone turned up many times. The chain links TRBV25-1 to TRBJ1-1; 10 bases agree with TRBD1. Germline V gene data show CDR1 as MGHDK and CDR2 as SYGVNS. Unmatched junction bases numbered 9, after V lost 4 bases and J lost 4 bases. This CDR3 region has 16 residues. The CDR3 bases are TGTGCCAGCAGTGGGACAGGGGGTGCGTGGGGCACTGAAGCTTTCTTT. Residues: CASSGTGGAWGTEAFF.

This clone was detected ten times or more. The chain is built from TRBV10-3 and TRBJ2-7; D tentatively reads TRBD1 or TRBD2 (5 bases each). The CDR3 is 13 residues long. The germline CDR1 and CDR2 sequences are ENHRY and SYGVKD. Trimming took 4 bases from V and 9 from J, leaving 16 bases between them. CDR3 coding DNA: TGTGCCATCAGTGGCGGCAGGGACCGGGGGCAGTACGTC. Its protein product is CAISGGRDRGQYV.

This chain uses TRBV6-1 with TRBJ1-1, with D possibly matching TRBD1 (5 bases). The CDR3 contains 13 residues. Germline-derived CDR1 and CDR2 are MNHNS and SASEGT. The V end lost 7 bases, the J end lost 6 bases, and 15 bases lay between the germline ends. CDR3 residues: CASNRGVEAEAFF. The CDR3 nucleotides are TGTGCCAGCAATCGGGGGGTGGAGGCTGAAGCTTTCTTT.

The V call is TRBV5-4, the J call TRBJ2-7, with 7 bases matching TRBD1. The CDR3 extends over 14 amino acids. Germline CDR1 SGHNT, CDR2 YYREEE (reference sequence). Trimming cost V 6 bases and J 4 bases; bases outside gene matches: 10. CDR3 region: CASKPRGQGYEQYF. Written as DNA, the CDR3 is TGTGCCAGCAAGCCGAGGGGGCAAGGGTACGAGCAGTACTTC.

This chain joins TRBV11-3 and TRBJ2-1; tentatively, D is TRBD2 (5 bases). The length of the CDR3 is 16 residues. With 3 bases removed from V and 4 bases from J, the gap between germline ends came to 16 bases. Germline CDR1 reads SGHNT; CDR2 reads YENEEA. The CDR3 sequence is CASSFRGGLPYNEQFF. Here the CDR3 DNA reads TGTGCCAGCAGCTTCCGAGGTGGACTGCCATACAATGAGCAGTTCTTC.

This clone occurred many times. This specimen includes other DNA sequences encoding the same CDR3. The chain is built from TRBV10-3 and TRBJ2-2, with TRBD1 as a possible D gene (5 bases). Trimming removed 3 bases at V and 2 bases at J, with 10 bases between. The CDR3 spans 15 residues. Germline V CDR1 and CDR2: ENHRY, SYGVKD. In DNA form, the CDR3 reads TGTGCCATCAGTGAAAGGGGAACTAACACCGGGGAGCTGTTTTTT. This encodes CAISERGTNTGELFF.

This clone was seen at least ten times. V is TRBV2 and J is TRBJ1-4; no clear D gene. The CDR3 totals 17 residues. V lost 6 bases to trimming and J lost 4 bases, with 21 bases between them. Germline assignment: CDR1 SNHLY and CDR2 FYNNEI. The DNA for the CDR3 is TGTGCCAGCAGCCCGGAAAGGCTCGTCAACTTTAATGAAAAACTGTTTTTT. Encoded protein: CASSPERLVNFNEKLFF.

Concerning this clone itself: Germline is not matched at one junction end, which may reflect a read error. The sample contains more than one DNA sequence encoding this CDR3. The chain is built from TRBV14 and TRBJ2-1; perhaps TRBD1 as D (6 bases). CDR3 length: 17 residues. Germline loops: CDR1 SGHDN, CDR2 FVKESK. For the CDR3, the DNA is TGTGCCAGCAGCCAAGATGAGTTACAGGGCGGACGGGATGAACAGTTCTTC. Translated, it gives CASSQDELQGGRDEQFF.

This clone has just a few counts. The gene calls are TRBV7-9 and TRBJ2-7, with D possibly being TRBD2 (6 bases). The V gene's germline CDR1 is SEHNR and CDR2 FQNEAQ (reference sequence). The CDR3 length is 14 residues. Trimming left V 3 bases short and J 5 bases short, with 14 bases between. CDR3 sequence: CASSLEEGRNEQYV. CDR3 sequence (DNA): TGTGCCAGCAGCTTGGAGGAGGGCCGAAACGAGCAGTACGTC.

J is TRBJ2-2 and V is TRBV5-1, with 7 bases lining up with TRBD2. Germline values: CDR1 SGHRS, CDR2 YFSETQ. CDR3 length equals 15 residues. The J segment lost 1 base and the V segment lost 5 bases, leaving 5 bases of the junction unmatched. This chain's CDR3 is CASRRTSQNTGELFF. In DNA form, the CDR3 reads TGCGCCAGCAGAAGGACTAGTCAGAACACCGGGGAGCTGTTTTTT.

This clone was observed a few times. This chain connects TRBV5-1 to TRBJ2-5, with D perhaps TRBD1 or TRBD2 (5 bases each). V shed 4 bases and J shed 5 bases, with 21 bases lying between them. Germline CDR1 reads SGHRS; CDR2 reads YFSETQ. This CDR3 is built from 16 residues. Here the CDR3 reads CASSGYRDPSQETQYF. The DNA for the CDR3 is TGCGCCAGCAGCGGTTACCGGGACCCATCACAGGAGACCCAGTACTTC.

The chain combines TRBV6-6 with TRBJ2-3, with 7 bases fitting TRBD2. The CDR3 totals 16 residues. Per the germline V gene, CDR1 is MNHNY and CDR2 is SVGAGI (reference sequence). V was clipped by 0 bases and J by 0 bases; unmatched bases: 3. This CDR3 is CASSYSTSASTDTQYF. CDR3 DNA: TGTGCCAGCAGTTACTCCACTAGCGCCAGCACAGATACGCAGTATTTT.

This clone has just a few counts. The CDR3 bases are TGTGCCAGCAGCACCCTCAGGAACCCCAACGTCCTGACTTTC. Translating gives CASSTLRNPNVLTF. This sequence joins TRBV11-2 and TRBJ2-6; D gene ambiguous. Per germline, CDR1 SGHAT and CDR2 FQNNGV. Deletions cut 5 bases from V and 8 bases from J, with 13 bases between. CDR3 length: 14 amino acids.

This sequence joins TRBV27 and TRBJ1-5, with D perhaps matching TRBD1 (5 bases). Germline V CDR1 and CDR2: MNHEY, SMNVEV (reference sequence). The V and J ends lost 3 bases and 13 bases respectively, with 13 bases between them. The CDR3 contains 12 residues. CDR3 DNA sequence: TGTGCCAGCAGTTTTACCCAGGGCTCACAGCATTTT. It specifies CASSFTQGSQHF.

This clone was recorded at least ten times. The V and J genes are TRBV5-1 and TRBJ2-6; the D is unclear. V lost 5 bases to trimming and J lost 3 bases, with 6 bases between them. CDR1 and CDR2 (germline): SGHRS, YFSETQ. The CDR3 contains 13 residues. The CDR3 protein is CASRESGANVLTF. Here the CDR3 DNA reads TGCGCCAGCAGGGAGAGTGGGGCCAACGTCCTGACTTTC.

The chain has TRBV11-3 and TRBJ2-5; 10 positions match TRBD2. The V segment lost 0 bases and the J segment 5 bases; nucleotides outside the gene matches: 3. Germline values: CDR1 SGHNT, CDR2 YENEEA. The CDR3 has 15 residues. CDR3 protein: CASSLELAGLETQYF. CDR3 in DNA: TGTGCCAGCAGCTTAGAACTAGCGGGACTGGAGACCCAGTACTTC.

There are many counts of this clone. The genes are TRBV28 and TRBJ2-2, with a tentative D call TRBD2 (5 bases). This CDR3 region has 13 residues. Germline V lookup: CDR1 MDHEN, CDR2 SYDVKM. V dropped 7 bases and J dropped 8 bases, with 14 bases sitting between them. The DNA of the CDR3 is TGTGCCAGCACCCCGTACGGAGGTGGGGAGCTGTTTTTT. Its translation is CASTPYGGGELFF.

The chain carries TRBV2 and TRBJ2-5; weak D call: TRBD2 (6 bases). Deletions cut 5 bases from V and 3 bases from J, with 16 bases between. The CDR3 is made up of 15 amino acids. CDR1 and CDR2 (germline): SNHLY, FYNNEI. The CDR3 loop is CASSYVGGTKETQYF. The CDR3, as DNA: TGTGCCAGCAGTTACGTGGGAGGTACCAAAGAGACCCAGTACTTC.

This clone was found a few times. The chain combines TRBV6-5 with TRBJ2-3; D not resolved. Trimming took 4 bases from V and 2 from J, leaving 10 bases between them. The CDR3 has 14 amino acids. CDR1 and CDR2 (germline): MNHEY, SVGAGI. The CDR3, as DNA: TGTGCCAGCAGTTGGAGAGGAACCACAGATACGCAGTATTTT. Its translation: CASSWRGTTDTQYF.

CDR3 loop: CASSLAPTGVNTEAFF. CDR3 in DNA: TGCGCCAGCAGCTTGGCGCCGACAGGGGTGAACACTGAAGCTTTCTTT. The genes are TRBV5-1 and TRBJ1-1, with 8 bases that match TRBD1. The CDR3 totals 16 residues. The germline V gene encodes CDR1 SGHRS and CDR2 YFSETQ. After removal of 0 bases from V and 0 bases from J, the junction contained 4 bases not matched to a gene.

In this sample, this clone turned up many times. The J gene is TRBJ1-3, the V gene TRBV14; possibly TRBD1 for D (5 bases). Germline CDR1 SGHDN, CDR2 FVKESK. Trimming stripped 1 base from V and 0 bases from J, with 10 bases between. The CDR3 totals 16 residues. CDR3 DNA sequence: TGTGCCAGCAGCCAAGTTGGGGGATCCTCTGGAAACACCATATATTTT. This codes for CASSQVGGSSGNTIYF.

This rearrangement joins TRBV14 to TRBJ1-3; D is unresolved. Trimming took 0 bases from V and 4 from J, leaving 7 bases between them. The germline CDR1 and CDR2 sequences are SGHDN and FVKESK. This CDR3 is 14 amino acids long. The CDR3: CASSQDFAGNTIYF. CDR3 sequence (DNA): TGTGCCAGCAGCCAAGATTTCGCGGGAAACACCATATATTTT. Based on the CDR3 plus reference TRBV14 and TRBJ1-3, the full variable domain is EAGVTQFPSHSVIEKGQTVTLRCDPISGHDNLYWYRRVMGKEIKFLLHFVKESKQDESGMPNNRFLAERTGGTYSTLKVQPAELEDSGVYFCASSQDFAGNTIYFGEGSWLTVV.